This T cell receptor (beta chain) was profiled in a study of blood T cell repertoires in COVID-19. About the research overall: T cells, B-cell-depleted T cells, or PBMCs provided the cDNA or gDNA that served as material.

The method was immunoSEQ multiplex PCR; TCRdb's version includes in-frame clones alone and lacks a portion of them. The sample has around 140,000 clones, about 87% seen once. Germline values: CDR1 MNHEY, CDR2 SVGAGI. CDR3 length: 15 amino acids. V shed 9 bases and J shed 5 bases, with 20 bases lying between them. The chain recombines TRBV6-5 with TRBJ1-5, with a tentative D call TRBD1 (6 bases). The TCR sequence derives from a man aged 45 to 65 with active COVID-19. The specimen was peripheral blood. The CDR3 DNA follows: TGTGCCAGTCGTTTTCGGGGGGGGGCGGATCAGCCCCAGCATTTT. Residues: CASRFRGGADQPQHF.